This note documents a single T cell receptor beta chain sequence. Its specificity is not known. This entry belongs to a study of T cells in Graves' hyperthyroidism and ophthalmopathy. Study-level information: Peripheral blood specimens were obtained at initial diagnosis, prior to any treatment. General study findings and limits: Blood samples included most of the expanded thyroid clonotypes exceeding 0.001.

From RNA transcripts, TCR beta CDR3 regions were amplified. A first-round RT-PCR of the TCR CDR3 used the HTBI primer set. MiXCR, applied by TCRdb to the multiplex PCR reads, yields one record per CDR3 protein. The data contain almost 500,000 distinct CDR3 sequences, 22% of them seen just once; the ten biggest clones take up about 49%. The CDR3 length is 15 residues. Germline CDR1 reads KGHSH; CDR2 reads LQKENI. With V trimmed by 4 bases and J by 6 bases, 8 bases remained unmatched. Reasons for excluding patients were uncontrolled infection, other autoimmune disease, pregnancy or lactation. PBMCs were derived from approximately 10 ml fresh peripheral blood.

The J gene is TRBJ2-3, the V gene TRBV18, with TRBD2 identical over 9 bases. The specimen was blood. The receptor was derived from a woman in her seventies with Graves' ophthalmopathy. CDR3 sequence: CASSLLAGRLDTQYF. The DNA for the CDR3 is TGTGCCAGCTCACTGCTAGCGGGGCGTTTGGATACGCAGTATTTT.